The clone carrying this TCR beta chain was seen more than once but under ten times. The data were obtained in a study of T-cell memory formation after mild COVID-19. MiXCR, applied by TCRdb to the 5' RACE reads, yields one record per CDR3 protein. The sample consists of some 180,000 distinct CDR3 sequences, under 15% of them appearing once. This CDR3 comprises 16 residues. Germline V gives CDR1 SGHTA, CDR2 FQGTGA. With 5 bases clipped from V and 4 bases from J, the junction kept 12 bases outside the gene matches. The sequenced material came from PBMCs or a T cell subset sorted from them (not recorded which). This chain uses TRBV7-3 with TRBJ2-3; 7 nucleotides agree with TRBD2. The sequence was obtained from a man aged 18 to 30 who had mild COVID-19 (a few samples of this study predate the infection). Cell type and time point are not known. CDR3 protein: CASSPRGMGGADTQYF. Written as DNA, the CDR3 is TGTGCCAGCAGCCCCCGGGGGATGGGGGGGGCAGATACGCAGTATTTT.